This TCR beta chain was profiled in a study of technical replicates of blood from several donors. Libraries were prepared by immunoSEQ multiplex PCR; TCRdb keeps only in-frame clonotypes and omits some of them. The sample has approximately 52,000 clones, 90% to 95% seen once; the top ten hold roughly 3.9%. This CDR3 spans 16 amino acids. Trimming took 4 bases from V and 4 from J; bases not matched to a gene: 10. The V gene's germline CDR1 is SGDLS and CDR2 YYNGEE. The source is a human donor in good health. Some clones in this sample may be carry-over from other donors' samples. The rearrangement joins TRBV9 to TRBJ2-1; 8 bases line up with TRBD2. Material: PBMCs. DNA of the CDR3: TGTGCCAGCAGCCCCTTAGCGGGAAATTTTTACAATGAGCAGTTCTTC. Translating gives CASSPLAGNFYNEQFF.